Included here is one T cell receptor (beta chain) sequence, with context. The data were obtained in a study of blood T cell repertoires in COVID-19. Whole-study context: Sites in the United States, Italy and Spain provided acute and convalescent COVID-19 samples. T cells, B-cell-depleted T cells, or PBMCs provided the cDNA or gDNA that served as material.

The assay was immunoSEQ multiplex PCR, and TCRdb's table has in-frame clones only and misses some. Among 200,000 to 250,000 clones, under 90% were seen once, and the ten largest hold about a sixth. This receptor was taken from an elderly woman with active or convalescent COVID-19. The material sequenced was peripheral blood.

CDR3 region: CAWTGGYETQYF. CDR3 nucleotide sequence: TGTGCCTGGACAGGGGGCTATGAGACCCAGTACTTC. V usage is TRBV30 and J usage is TRBJ2-5; 8 bases agree with TRBD1. This CDR3 region has 12 residues. The ends lost 4 bases at V and 5 bases at J; junction bases unmatched: 3. Germline CDR1 is GTSNPN and CDR2 is SVGIG (reference sequence).